The source of this T cell receptor beta chain is a study of blood T cell repertoires in COVID-19. Study-level background: The study drew acute and convalescent COVID-19 samples from the United States, Italy and Spain. T cells, B-cell-depleted T cells, or PBMCs provided the cDNA or gDNA that served as material.

Authors' data handling: Scientists estimated how many nucleated cells there were by amplifying reference gene primers. TCRdb's copy holds only in-frame clones and misses some; the assay was immunoSEQ multiplex PCR. The V and J calls and clone size are taken from that table; D and trimming were inferred from the DNA. Of approximately 290,000 clones in the sample, 65% to 85% were seen once. The CDR3 length is 15 residues. From germline, CDR1 is MNHEY and CDR2 SVGAGI. J gave up 4 bases and V 5 bases, and 6 bases lay outside the gene matches. Those enrolled in Seattle joined during active infection and were followed longitudinally afterward.

Sequences were obtained from peripheral blood. This chain joins TRBV6-5 and TRBJ1-5; 9 nucleotides match TRBD1. The TCR originated in a person aged 65 to 79 with COVID-19, enrolled during active disease. The CDR3 DNA reads TGTGCCAGCAGTCTTGGACAGGGGCTTAATCAGCCCCAGCATTTT. Amino acids: CASSLGQGLNQPQHF.